The T cell receptor beta chain under discussion was sequenced for a study of blood T cell repertoires in COVID-19. The CDR3 loop spans 14 amino acids. V lost 4 bases and J lost 4; bases outside the gene matches: 7. The germline V gene encodes CDR1 SQVTM and CDR2 ANQGSEA. Generated by immunoSEQ multiplex PCR, the TCRdb table keeps only in-frame clones and is missing some. The sample has tens of thousands of clones, 65% to 90% seen once; the top ten hold over 1.3%. The TCR originated in a woman in her sixties or seventies with acute or convalescent COVID-19. The sequencing sample was made of peripheral blood. The chain carries TRBV29-1 and TRBJ1-2; 9 nucleotides agree with TRBD1. The CDR3 DNA follows: TGCAGCGTTGGGGTCCGGACAGGGGTCTATGGCTACACCTTC. Protein: CSVGVRTGVYGYTF.